Presented here are 3 T cell receptor beta chains from one specimen sequenced in a study of OX40 agonist ivuxolimab in advanced cancers. Produced via immunoSEQ multiplex PCR; TCRdb's table is partial and in-frame only. The sample records around 36,000 clones, about 90% being singletons. This specimen consisted of CD4+ or CD8+ T cells sorted from blood, obtained in a trial of the OX40 agonist ivuxolimab. The receptors stem from an adult with an advanced solid tumor such as melanoma, head and neck, liver or kidney cancer.

As DNA, the CDR3 is TGTGCCAGGCGGCGGAGGTACACTGAAGCTTTCTTT. Its protein is CARRRRYTEAFF. The chain is built from TRBV6-4 and TRBJ1-1; the D is unclear. V was shortened by 9 bases and J by 3 bases, with 11 bases between the two germline ends. The CDR3 has 12 amino acids. The germline V gene has CDR1 MRHNA and CDR2 SNTAGT.

The V gene is TRBV27, the J gene TRBJ1-1; TRBD1 matches 8 bases. The CDR3 sequence is 15 residues long. The V gene end was trimmed by 7 bases and the J gene end by 2 bases; junction bases not matched to a gene: 9. Germline V gene lookup returns CDR1 MNHEY and CDR2 SMNVEV (reference sequence). The CDR3 reads CASNGPGGANTEAFF. CDR3 nucleotide sequence: TGTGCCAGCAATGGGCCAGGGGGCGCTAACACTGAAGCTTTCTTT.

This rearrangement joins TRBV11-2 to TRBJ2-1; 8 bases agree with TRBD2. Per the germline V gene, CDR1 is SGHAT and CDR2 is FQNNGV. The CDR3 covers 16 residues. V lost 3 bases to trimming and J lost 2 bases; unmatched junction nucleotides: 6. The CDR3 DNA reads TGTGCCAGCAGCTTCTTAGCGGGGTCAACCTACAATGAGCAGTTCTTC. Its protein product is CASSFLAGSTYNEQFF.